The 3 T cell receptor beta chains listed next were all sequenced from one sample in a study of blood T cell repertoires in COVID-19. The assay was immunoSEQ multiplex PCR, and TCRdb's table has in-frame clones only and misses some. The sample has some 350,000 clones, approximately 84% seen once. Source material: PBMCs or T cells enriched from blood (not recorded which). The receptors originated from a woman in her twenties or thirties who had recovered from COVID-19.

The rearrangement joins TRBV28 to TRBJ1-1; 8 bases line up with TRBD1. The CDR3 runs 14 residues. Germline V gives CDR1 MDHEN, CDR2 SYDVKM. V gave up 6 bases and J gave up 1 base; unmatched junction bases: 4. The CDR3 region has the DNA TGTGCCAGCAGCCTGACAGGGGCGAACACTGAAGCTTTCTTT. This encodes CASSLTGANTEAFF.

J is TRBJ2-2 and V is TRBV11-2; 9 bases map to TRBD2. This CDR3 contains 17 residues. Germline trimming cut 0 bases from V and 7 bases from J; bases unmatched to any gene: 9. CDR1 SGHAT and CDR2 FQNNGV come from the germline V gene. This CDR3 is CASSLEAGGLGYGELFF. The CDR3 DNA reads TGTGCCAGCAGCTTAGAAGCGGGAGGACTAGGTTACGGGGAGCTGTTTTTT.

This chain connects TRBV18 to TRBJ2-3, with 9 bases matching TRBD1. The J segment lost 4 bases and the V segment lost 3 bases, leaving 5 bases of the junction unmatched. The CDR3 runs 15 residues. Germline CDR1 and CDR2: KGHSH and LQKENI. CDR3: CASSPGTGIADTQYF. Written as DNA, the CDR3 is TGTGCCAGCTCACCGGGGACAGGGATTGCAGATACGCAGTATTTT.